This T cell receptor (beta chain) was identified in a study of technical replicates of blood from a few donors (dated by TCRdb to between 2016 and 2019). The CDR3, from cysteine to phenylalanine, totals 14 residues. Of the read, only the CDR3 DNA is kept; its 42 bases are in frame from base 1. Between the V and J ends, shortened by 3 bases and 5 bases respectively, the junction contains 14 bases. Reading the germline V gene (reference sequence) gives CDR1 LNHDA and CDR2 SQIVND. Libraries were made using the immunoSEQ multiplex PCR assay. Entries here come from immuneACCESS through TCRdb and include only in-frame sequences with V and J called. Some clones fail to appear in such tables; in the studies checked, an unresolved V gene covers under half of the shortfall, and the cause of the remainder is unknown. The sample data list some 80,000 clones, and nearly 97% of these were observed just once. Roughly 0.36% of the sample is taken by the ten largest.

A note on this clone: No antigen is known for it. Per-base qualities were not stored, and no clone one base away is much larger.

The sample was T cells isolated from PBMCs. The sequence came from a human donor in good health. The sequence joins TRBV19 to TRBJ2-7; perhaps TRBD2 is the D gene, with 6 bases matching. The CDR3 region: CASSMFRELDEQYF. The DNA sequence reads TGTGCCAGTAGTATGTTCCGGGAGTTAGACGAGCAGTACTTC.